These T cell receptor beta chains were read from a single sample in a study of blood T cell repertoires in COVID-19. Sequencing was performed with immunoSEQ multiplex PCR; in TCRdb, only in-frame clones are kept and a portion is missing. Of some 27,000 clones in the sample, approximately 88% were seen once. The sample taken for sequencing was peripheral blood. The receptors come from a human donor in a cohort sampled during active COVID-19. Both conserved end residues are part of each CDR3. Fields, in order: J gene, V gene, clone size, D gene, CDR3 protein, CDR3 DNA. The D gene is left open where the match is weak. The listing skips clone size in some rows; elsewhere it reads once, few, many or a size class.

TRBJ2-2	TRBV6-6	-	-	CASSYLSTGELFF	TGTGCCAGCAGTTACTTATCCACCGGGGAGCTGTTTTTT
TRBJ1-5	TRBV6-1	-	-	CASSERRDSNQPQHF	TGTGCCAGCAGTGAGAGGAGAGATAGCAATCAGCCCCAGCATTTT
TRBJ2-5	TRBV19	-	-	CASSTRARGTQYF	TGTGCCAGTAGTACCCGGGCCCGGGGGACCCAGTACTTC
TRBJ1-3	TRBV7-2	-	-	CASSAQQSGNTIYF	TGTGCCAGCAGCGCACAGCAATCTGGAAACACCATATATTTT
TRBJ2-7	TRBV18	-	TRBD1	CASSRDSSYEQYF	TGTGCCAGCTCACGGGACAGCTCCTACGAGCAGTACTTC
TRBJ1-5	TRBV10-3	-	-	CATGGGGQPQHF	TGTGCCACGGGGGGGGGTGGTCAGCCCCAGCATTTT
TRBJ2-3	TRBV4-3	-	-	CASSQERRGGTDTQYF	TGCGCCAGCAGCCAAGAACGACGGGGTGGCACAGATACGCAGTATTTT
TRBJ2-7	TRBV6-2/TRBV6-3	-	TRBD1	CASSFPLTGGAYEQYF	TGTGCCAGCAGTTTCCCCTTGACAGGGGGCGCCTACGAGCAGTACTTC
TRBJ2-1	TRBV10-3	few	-	CAILSSGGEQFF	TGTGCCATCCTCAGCTCCGGGGGTGAGCAGTTCTTC
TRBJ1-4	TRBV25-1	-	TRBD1	CASSLTGVAEKLFF	TGTGCCAGCAGTCTCACAGGGGTGGCTGAAAAACTGTTTTTT
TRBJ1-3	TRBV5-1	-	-	CASRASPGSGNTIYF	TGCGCCAGCAGAGCCTCGCCTGGCTCTGGAAACACCATATATTTT
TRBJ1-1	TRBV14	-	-	CASSSLRSTEAFF	TGTGCCAGCAGCTCTCTTCGGTCTACTGAAGCTTTCTTT
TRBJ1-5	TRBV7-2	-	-	CASSPSSNQPQHF	TGTGCCAGCAGCCCGAGTAGCAATCAGCCCCAGCATTTT
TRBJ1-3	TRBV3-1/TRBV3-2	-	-	CASSPGGKGNTIYF	TGTGCCAGCAGCCCCGGAGGGAAAGGAAACACCATATATTTT
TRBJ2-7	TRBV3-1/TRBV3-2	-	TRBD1	CASSRTGTGHYEQYF	TGTGCCAGCAGCCGAACCGGGACAGGGCACTACGAGCAGTACTTC
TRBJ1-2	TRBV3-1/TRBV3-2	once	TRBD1	CASSITGTGGSGYTF	TGTGCCAGCAGCATAACAGGGACAGGGGGCTCTGGCTACACCTTC
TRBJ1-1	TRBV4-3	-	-	CASSQDHRETEAFF	TGCGCCAGCAGCCAAGATCACAGGGAGACTGAAGCTTTCTTT
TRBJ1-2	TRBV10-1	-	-	CASSDPGEIANYGYTF	TGCGCCAGCAGTGACCCCGGGGAGATAGCTAACTATGGCTACACCTTC
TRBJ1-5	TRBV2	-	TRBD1	CASNDDRVNQPQHF	TGTGCCAGCAATGACGACAGGGTTAATCAGCCCCAGCATTTT
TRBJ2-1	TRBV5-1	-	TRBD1	CASSLAPDRDYNEQFF	TGCGCCAGCAGCTTGGCCCCGGACAGGGACTACAATGAGCAGTTCTTC
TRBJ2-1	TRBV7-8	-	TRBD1	CASSRPGGQNNEQFF	TGTGCCAGCAGCCGGCCAGGGGGCCAGAATAATGAGCAGTTCTTC
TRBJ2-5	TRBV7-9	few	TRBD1	CASSVGQGKETQYF	TGTGCCAGCAGCGTGGGACAGGGGAAAGAGACCCAGTACTTC
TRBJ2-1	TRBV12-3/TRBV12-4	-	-	CASSFLPRSEQFF	TGTGCCAGCAGTTTCCTACCGAGGAGTGAGCAGTTCTTC
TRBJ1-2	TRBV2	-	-	CASSQDSYGYTF	TGTGCCAGCAGTCAAGACAGCTATGGCTACACCTTC
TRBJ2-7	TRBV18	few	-	CASSDRDTLSYEQYF	TGTGCCAGCTCGGACCGGGACACTCTCTCCTACGAGCAGTACTTC
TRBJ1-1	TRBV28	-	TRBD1	CASSFGQEDTEAFF	TGTGCCAGCAGTTTCGGACAGGAGGACACTGAAGCTTTCTTT
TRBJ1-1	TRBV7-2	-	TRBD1	CASRTPQGVNTEAFF	TGTGCCAGCAGAACCCCCCAGGGGGTGAACACTGAAGCTTTCTTT
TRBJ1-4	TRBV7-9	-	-	CASSRSGRTNEKLFF	TGTGCCAGTAGTCGATCGGGGAGAACTAATGAAAAACTGTTTTTT
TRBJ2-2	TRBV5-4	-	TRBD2	CASSPGGSDTGELFF	TGTGCCAGCAGCCCGGGGGGGTCGGACACCGGGGAGCTGTTTTTT
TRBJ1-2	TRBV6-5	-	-	CASSYSPRQNYGYTF	TGTGCCAGCAGTTACTCTCCGCGACAGAACTATGGCTACACCTTC
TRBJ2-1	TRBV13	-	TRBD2	CASQGLAGNEQFF	TGTGCCAGCCAAGGTTTAGCGGGCAATGAGCAGTTCTTC
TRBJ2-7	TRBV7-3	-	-	CASSLMGGEQYF	TGTGCCAGCAGCTTAATGGGAGGCGAGCAGTACTTC
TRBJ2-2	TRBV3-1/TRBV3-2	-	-	CASSHGSPGGELFF	TGTGCCAGCAGCCACGGGTCTCCGGGCGGGGAGCTGTTTTTT
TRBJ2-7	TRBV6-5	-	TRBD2	CASRTGTSGYEQYF	TGTGCCAGCAGAACCGGGACTAGCGGCTACGAGCAGTACTTC
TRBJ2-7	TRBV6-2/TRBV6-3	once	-	CASSYSTTRGEQYF	TGTGCCAGCAGTTACTCGACAACAAGGGGCGAGCAGTACTTC
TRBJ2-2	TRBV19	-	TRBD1	CASSNRGAGELFF	TGTGCCAGTAGTAACAGGGGAGCCGGGGAGCTGTTTTTT
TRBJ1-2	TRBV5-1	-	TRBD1	CASSLDRGRGYTF	TGCGCCAGCAGCTTGGACAGGGGGCGAGGCTACACCTTC
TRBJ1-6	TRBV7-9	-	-	CASSDRGGSPLHF	TGTGCCAGCAGCGATCGGGGGGGTTCACCCCTCCACTTT
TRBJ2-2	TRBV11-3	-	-	CASSEGVTGELFF	TGTGCCAGCAGCGAGGGAGTCACCGGGGAGCTGTTTTTT
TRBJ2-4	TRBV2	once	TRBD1	CASTGDSLIQYF	TGTGCCAGCACCGGGGACAGCCTCATTCAGTACTTC
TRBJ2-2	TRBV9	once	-	CASSVAVFFGELFF	TGTGCCAGCAGCGTAGCTGTGTTTTTCGGGGAGCTGTTTTTT
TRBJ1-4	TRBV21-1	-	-	CASMLKRGASNEKLFF	TGTGCCAGCATGCTAAAACGGGGGGCCTCTAATGAAAAACTGTTTTTT
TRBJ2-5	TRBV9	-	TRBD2	CASSDYRSGRGETQYF	TGTGCCAGCAGCGATTACCGTAGCGGGAGAGGAGAGACCCAGTACTTC
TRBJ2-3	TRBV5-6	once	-	CASRSVGAGDLADTQYF	TGTGCCAGCAGATCGGTGGGTGCAGGGGATTTGGCAGATACGCAGTATTTT
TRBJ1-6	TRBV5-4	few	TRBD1	CASSQSRDRSSPLHF	TGTGCCAGCAGCCAAAGCCGGGACAGGTCCTCACCCCTCCACTTT
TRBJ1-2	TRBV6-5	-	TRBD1	CASSWGTGSYGYTF	TGTGCCAGCAGTTGGGGGACAGGGAGCTATGGCTACACCTTC
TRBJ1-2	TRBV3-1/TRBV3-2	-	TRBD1	CASSPGTGANYGYTF	TGTGCCAGCAGCCCCGGGACAGGAGCGAACTATGGCTACACCTTC
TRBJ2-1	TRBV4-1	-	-	CASAPREGQGYNEQFF	TGCGCCAGCGCTCCTAGAGAGGGCCAGGGGTACAATGAGCAGTTCTTC
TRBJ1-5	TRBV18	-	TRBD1	CASSPNRGGSNQPQHF	TGTGCCAGCTCACCCAACAGGGGTGGAAGCAATCAGCCCCAGCATTTT
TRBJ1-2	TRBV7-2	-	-	CASSLNKGDYGYTF	TGTGCCAGCAGCTTAAATAAGGGAGACTATGGCTACACCTTC
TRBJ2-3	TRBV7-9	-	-	CASSPSGTDTQYF	TGTGCCAGCAGCCCCTCGGGCACAGATACGCAGTATTTT
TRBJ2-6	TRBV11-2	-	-	CASISLGGRTGANVLTF	TGTGCCAGCATCTCCCTCGGAGGCCGAACTGGGGCCAACGTCCTGACTTTC
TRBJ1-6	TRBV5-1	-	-	CASSLEVQGTDNSPLHF	TGCGCCAGCAGCTTGGAAGTACAGGGCACCGATAATTCACCCCTCCACTTT
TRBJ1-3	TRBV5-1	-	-	CASSLTGSGNTIYF	TGCGCCAGCAGCTTGACAGGCTCTGGAAACACCATATATTTT
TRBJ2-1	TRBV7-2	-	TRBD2	CASSLGSGGYNEQFF	TGTGCCAGCAGCTTAGGTAGCGGGGGATACAATGAGCAGTTCTTC
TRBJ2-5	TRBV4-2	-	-	CASSQASSAGGETQYF	TGTGCCAGCAGCCAAGCCAGCTCGGCGGGCGGAGAGACCCAGTACTTC